A single T cell receptor (beta chain) is shown here with its context. No cognate antigen has been identified for it. No base quality values were provided; no much bigger clone lies one nucleotide off. Trimming takes 0 bases off V and 5 bases off J; junction bases not matched to a gene: 3. The CDR3 holds 14 amino acids from the cysteine to the phenylalanine. The CDR3 DNA has 42 bases and is translated from base 1. CDR1 and CDR2 were assigned from the germline V gene (reference sequence) as MNHNY and SVGAGI. Each collaborating institution followed its own protocols to collect whole blood in K2EDTA tubes. For TCRbeta analysis, collaborators shipped samples as frozen whole blood, isolated PBMCs, or DNA extracted from either of those sample types. These data originate in a study of blood T cell repertoires in COVID-19 (dated by TCRdb to 2018 to 2020). About the study as a whole: Collaborator samples came from the United States, Italy and Spain and covered acute and convalescent phases of COVID-19. The material from the prospective study consisted of cDNA or gDNA derived from T cells, B-cell-depleted T cells, or PBMCs. Deeply sampled blood TCRbeta repertoires from subjects exposed to, actively infected with, or recovered from COVID-19 were included in the dataset. The repertoires were released in a freely available public database intended as a resource for research on the immune response to SARS-CoV-2. The samples were drawn from the first 160 participants of the ongoing ImmuneRACE study and from 1,254 subjects provided by 6 global collaborators. Sample metadata almost always included a de-identified subject ID, COVID-19 status, age in years and sex. Where available, HLA class I and class II types were obtained from metadata supplied by the sample provider rather than from assay-based typing. Study-wide conclusions, independent of this receptor: The amount of clinical and demographic metadata varied by source and participant and was provided uncurated.

TCRbeta CDR3 regions were amplified from genomic DNA using the immunoSEQ Assay, a bias-controlled multiplex PCR. On the authors' methods: The number of nucleated cells in each sample was estimated from the amplification of reference gene primers within the assay. Sequence reads were collapsed and filtered to measure the absolute abundance of every unique TCRbeta CDR3 rearrangement. For each sample, productive Simpson clonality was calculated by taking the square root of Simpson's diversity index across productive rearrangements. TCRdb holds this immuneACCESS table with in-frame rearrangements only. Some clones are missing; in checked studies, unresolved V genes explain under half, and the rest has no known cause. V and J calls and clone size follow that table, whereas D and trimming were derived from the DNA. This sample has 68,000 or so clones in its table, and roughly 80% of those were observed once. Clones ranked in the top ten supply 23% of the sample.

Here the chain combines TRBV6-6 and TRBJ1-1, and 7 junctional nucleotides match TRBD1. The sequence was collected from a human donor in a cohort sampled during active COVID-19. The sample was peripheral blood. The nucleotide sequence reads as follows: TGTGCCAGCAGTTACTCAACAGGGGAAACTGAAGCTTTCTTT. The resulting protein is CASSYSTGETEAFF.